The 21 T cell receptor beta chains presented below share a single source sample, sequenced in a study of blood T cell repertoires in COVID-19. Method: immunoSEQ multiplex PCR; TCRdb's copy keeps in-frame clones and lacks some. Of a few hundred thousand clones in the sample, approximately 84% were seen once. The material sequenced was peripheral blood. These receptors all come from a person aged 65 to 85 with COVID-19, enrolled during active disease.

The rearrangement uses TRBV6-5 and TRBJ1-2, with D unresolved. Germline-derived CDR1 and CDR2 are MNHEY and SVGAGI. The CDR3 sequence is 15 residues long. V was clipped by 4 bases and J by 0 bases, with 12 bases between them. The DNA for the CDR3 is TGTGCCAGCAGTTGGGAGGAAAAAGCTAACTATGGCTACACCTTC. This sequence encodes CASSWEEKANYGYTF.

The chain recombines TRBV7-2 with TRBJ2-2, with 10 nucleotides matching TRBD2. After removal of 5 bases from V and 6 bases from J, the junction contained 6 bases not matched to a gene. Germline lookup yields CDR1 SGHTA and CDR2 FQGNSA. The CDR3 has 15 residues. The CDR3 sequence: CASSIYSGGSGELFF. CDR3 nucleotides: TGTGCCAGCAGCATATATAGCGGGGGGTCCGGGGAGCTGTTTTTT.

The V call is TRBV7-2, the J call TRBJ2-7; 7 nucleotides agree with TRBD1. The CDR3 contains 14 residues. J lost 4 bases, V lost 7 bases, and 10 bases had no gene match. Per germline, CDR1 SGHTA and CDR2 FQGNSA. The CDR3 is CASNKQGLMYEQYF. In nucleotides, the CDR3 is TGTGCCAGCAACAAACAGGGGCTGATGTACGAGCAGTACTTC.

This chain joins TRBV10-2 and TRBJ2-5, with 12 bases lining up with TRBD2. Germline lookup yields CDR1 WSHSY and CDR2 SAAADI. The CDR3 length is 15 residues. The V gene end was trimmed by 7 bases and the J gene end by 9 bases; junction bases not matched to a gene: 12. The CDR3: CASTASGRASSAQYF. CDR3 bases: TGCGCCAGCACCGCTAGCGGGAGGGCCTCGTCGGCCCAGTACTTC.

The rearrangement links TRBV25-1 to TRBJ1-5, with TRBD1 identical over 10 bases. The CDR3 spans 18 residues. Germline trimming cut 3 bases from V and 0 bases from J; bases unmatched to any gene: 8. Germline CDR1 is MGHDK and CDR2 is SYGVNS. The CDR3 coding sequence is TGTGCCAGCAGTGATCCGGGACAGGGGCTCGATAGCAATCAGCCCCAGCATTTT. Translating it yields CASSDPGQGLDSNQPQHF.

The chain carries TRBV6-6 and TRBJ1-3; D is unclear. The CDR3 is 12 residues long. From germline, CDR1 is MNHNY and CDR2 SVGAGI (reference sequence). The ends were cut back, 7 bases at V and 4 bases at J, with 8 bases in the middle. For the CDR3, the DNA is TGTGCCAGCAACCTACAGGGAAACACCATATATTTT. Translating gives CASNLQGNTIYF.

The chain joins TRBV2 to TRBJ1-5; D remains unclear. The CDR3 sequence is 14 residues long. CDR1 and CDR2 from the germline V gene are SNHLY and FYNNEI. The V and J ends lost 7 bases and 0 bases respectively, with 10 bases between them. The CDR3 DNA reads TGTGCCAGCACAGAGGAAAATAGCAATCAGCCCCAGCATTTT. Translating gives CASTEENSNQPQHF.

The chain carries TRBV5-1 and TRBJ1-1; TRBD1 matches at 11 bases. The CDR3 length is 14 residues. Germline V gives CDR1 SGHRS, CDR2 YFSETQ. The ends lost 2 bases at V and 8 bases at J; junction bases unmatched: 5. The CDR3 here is CASSFGQGAREAFF. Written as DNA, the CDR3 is TGCGCCAGCAGCTTCGGACAGGGGGCAAGAGAAGCTTTCTTT.

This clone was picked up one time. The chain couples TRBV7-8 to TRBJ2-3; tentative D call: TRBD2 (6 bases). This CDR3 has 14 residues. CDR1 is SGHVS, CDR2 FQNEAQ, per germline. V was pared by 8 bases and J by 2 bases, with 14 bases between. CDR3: CASLTGEPTDTQYF. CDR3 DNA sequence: TGTGCCAGCCTAACGGGGGAGCCCACAGATACGCAGTATTTT.

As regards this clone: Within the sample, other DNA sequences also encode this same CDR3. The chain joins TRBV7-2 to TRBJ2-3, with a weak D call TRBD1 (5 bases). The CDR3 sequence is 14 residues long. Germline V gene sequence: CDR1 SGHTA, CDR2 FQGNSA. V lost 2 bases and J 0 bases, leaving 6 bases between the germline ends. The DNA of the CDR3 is TGTGCCAGCAGCTTAAGGGGTAGCACAGATACGCAGTATTTT. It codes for CASSLRGSTDTQYF.

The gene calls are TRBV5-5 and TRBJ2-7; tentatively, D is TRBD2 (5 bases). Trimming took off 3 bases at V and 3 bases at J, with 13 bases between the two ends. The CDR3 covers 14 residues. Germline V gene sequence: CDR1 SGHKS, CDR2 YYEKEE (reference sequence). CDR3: CASSSIDGGYEQYF. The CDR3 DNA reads TGTGCCAGCAGCTCAATTGACGGAGGCTACGAGCAGTACTTC.

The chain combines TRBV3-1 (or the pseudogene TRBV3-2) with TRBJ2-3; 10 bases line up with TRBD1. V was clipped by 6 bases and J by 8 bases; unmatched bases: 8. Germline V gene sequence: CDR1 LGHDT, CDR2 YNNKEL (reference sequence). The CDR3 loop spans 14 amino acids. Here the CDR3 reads CASRNRDRGGTQYF. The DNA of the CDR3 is TGTGCCAGCAGGAATAGGGACAGGGGAGGTACGCAGTATTTT.

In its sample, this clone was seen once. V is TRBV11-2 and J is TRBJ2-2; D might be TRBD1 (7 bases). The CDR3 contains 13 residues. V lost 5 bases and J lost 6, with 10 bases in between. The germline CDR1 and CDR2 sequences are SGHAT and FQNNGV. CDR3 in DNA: TGTGCCAGCAGCCCCAGGGGGGCCGGGGAGCTGTTTTTT. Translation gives CASSPRGAGELFF.

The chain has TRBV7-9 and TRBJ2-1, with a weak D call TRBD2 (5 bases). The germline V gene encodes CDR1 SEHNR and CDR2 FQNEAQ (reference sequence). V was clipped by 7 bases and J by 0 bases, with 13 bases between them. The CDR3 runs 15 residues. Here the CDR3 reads CASIVSGHSYNEQFF. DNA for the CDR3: TGTGCCAGCATCGTCAGCGGCCACTCCTACAATGAGCAGTTCTTC.

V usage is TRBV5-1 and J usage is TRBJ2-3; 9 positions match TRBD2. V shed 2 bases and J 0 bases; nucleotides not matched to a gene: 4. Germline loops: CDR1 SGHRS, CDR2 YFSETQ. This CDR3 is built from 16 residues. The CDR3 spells CASSFLAGISTDTQYF. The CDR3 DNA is TGCGCCAGCAGCTTCCTAGCGGGAATAAGCACAGATACGCAGTATTTT.

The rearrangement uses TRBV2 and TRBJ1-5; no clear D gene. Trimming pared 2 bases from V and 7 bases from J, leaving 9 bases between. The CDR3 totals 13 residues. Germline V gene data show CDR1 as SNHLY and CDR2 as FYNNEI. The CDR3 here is CASSERGKQPQHF. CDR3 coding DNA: TGTGCCAGCAGTGAACGCGGGAAGCAGCCCCAGCATTTT.

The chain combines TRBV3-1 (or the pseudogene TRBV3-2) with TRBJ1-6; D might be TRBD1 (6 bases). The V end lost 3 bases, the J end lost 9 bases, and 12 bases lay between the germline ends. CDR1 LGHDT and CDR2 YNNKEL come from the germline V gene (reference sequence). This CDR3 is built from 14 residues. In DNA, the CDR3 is TGTGCCAGCAGCCACCAGACAGGATCTTCACCCCTCCACTTT. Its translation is CASSHQTGSSPLHF.

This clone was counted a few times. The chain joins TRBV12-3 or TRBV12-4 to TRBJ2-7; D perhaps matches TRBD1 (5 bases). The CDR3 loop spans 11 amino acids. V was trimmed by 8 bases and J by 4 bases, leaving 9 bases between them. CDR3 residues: CASQKGYEQYF. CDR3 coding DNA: TGTGCCAGCCAGAAGGGGTACGAGCAGTACTTC.

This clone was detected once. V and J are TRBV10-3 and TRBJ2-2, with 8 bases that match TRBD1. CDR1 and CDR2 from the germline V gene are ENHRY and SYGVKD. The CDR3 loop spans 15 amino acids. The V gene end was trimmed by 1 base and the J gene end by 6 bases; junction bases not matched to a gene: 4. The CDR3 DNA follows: TGTGCCATCAGTGAGTTAGGACAGGGAGCCGGGGAGCTGTTTTTT. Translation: CAISELGQGAGELFF.

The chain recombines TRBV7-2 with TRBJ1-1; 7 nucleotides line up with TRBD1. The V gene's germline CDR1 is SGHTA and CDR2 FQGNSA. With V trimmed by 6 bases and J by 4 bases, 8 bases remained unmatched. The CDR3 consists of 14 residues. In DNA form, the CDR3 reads TGTGCCAGCAGTCCCGGGACAGCGGGCACTGAAGCTTTCTTT. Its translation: CASSPGTAGTEAFF. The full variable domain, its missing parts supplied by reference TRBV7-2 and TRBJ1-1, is GAGVSQSPSNKVTEKGKDVELRCDPISGHTALYWYRQSLGQGLEFLIYFQGNSAPDKSGLPSDRFSAERTGGSVSTLTIQRTQQEDSAVYLCASSPGTAGTEAFFGQGTRLTVV.

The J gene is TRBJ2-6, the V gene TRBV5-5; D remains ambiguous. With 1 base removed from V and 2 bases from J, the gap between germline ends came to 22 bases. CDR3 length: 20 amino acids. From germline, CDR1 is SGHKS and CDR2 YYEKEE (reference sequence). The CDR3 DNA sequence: TGTGCCAGCAGCTTGAGACAACAGTTCGTGGTTCCGGCTGGGGCCAACGTCCTGACTTTC. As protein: CASSLRQQFVVPAGANVLTF. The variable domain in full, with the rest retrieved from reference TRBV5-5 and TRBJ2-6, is DAGVTQSPTHLIKTRGQQVTLRCSPISGHKSVSWYQQVLGQGPQFIFQYYEKEERGRGNFPDRFSARQFPNYSSELNVNALLLGDSALYLCASSLRQQFVVPAGANVLTFGAGSRLTVL.